The present T cell receptor beta chain was sequenced within a study of response to subunit inactivated influenza vaccine. Study outcomes and limitations: Authors suggested few new T cells are recruited by each seasonal influenza vaccination.

TCRdb fed the RT-PCR reads into MiXCR, producing one record per CDR3 protein. This sample yields over 450,000 distinct CDR3 sequences, of which 13% are seen a single time; approximately 14% belongs to the top ten. Unmatched junction bases numbered 6, after V lost 1 base and J lost 5 bases. Looked up from germline, CDR1 is SGHDT and CDR2 is YYEEEE. The CDR3 spans 14 residues. This clonotype has only a few counts. The antigen is undetermined. Sequencing used PBMCs from blood, obtained roughly 48 days after vaccination. The chain recombines TRBV5-6 with TRBJ2-7; the match to TRBD2 covers 7 bases. This TCR derives from a man aged 45-60 years who received an inactivated influenza vaccine. The CDR3 sequence is CASSLRGGSHEQYF. CDR3 DNA: TGTGCCAGCAGCTTGCGGGGAGGGTCCCACGAGCAGTACTTC.